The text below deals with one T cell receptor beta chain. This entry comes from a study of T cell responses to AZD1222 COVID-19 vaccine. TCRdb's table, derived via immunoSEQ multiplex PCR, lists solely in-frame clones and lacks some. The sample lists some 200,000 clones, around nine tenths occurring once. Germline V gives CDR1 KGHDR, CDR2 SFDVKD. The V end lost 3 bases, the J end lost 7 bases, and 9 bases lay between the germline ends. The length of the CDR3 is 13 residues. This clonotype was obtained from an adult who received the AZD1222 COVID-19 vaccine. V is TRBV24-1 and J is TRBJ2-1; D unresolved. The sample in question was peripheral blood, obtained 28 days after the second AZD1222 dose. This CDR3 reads CATSDSVGNEQFF. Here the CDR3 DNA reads TGTGCCACCAGTGATAGTGTTGGTAATGAGCAGTTCTTC.